This TCR beta chain was recorded in a study of T cell responses to AZD1222 COVID-19 vaccine. Germline-derived CDR1 and CDR2 are SGHRS and YFSETQ. CDR3 length: 13 residues. Germline trimming cut 3 bases from V and 4 bases from J; bases unmatched to any gene: 3. Concerning this clone itself: The antigen is undetermined.

Study-wide findings and caveats: The peak T cell response came first, and repertoires were sampled only after it. Unmutated variant regions are reportedly targeted by nearly half of spike-specific TCRs. The sample set comprised mostly white British donors with more females, and clonal diversity was possibly underestimated. Only five or six AZD1222 recipients tested seropositive at baseline.

Here immunoSEQ multiplex PCR was the method, and the copy in TCRdb shows in-frame clones only, minus some. The table lists 150,000 to 200,000 clones, about 90% of them singletons. This specimen consisted of peripheral blood, obtained 28 days after the second AZD1222 dose. This receptor was obtained from an adult who received the AZD1222 COVID-19 vaccine. The gene calls are TRBV5-1 and TRBJ2-7; 8 bases line up with TRBD1. CDR3 bases: TGCGCCAGCAGCTGGGACAGGTTATACGAGCAGTACTTC. Translated, it gives CASSWDRLYEQYF.